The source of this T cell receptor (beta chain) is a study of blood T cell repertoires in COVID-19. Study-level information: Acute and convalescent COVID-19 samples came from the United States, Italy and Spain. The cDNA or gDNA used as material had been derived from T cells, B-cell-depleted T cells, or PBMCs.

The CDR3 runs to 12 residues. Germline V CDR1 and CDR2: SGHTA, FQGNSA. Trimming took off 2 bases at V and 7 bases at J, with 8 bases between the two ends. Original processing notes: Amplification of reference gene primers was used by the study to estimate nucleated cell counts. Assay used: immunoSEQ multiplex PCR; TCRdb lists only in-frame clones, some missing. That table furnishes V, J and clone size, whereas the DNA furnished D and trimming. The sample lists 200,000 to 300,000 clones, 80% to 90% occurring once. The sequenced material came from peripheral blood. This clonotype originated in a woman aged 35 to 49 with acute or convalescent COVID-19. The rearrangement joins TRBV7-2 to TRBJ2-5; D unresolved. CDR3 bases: TGTGCCAGCAGCTTACGCCACGGGACCCAGTACTTC. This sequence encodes CASSLRHGTQYF. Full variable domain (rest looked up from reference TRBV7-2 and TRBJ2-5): GAGVSQSPSNKVTEKGKDVELRCDPISGHTALYWYRQSLGQGLEFLIYFQGNSAPDKSGLPSDRFSAERTGGSVSTLTIQRTQQEDSAVYLCASSLRHGTQYFGPGTRLLVL.